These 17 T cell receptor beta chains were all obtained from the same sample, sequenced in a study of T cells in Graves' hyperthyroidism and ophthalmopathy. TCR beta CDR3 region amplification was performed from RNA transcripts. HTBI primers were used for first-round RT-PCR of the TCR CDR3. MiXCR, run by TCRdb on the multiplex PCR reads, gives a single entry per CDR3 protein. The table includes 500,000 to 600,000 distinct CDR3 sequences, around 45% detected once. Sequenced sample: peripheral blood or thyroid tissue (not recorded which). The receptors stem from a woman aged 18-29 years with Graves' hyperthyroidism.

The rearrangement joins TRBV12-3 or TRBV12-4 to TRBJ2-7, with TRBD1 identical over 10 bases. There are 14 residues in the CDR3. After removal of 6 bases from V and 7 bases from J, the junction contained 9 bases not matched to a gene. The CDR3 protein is CASSAGTGDDEQYF. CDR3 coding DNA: TGTGCCAGCAGCGCCGGGACAGGGGACGATGAGCAGTACTTC.

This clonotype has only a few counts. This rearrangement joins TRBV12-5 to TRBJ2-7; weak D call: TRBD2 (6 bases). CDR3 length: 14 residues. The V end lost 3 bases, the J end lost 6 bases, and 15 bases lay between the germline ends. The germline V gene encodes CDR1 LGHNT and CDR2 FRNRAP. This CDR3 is CASGLPPTSREQYF. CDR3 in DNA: TGTGCTAGTGGTTTACCCCCGACTAGTCGCGAGCAGTACTTC.

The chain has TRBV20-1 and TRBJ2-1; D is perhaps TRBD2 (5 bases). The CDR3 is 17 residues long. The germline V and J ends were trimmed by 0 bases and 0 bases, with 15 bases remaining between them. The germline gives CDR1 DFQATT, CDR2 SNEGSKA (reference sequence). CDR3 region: CSARDYLAVLSYNEQFF. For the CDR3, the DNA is TGCAGTGCTAGAGATTATCTAGCCGTCCTCTCCTACAATGAGCAGTTCTTC.

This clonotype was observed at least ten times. The CDR3 nucleotides read TGTGCCAGCATGAGGGGGCGGGGGTCGTCACCCCTCCACTTT. Translating it yields CASMRGRGSSPLHF. The chain uses TRBV5-6 and TRBJ1-6; TRBD1 matches at 7 bases. Germline V CDR1 and CDR2: SGHDT, YYEEEE. CDR3 length: 14 residues. J gave up 10 bases and V 6 bases, and 10 bases lay outside the gene matches.

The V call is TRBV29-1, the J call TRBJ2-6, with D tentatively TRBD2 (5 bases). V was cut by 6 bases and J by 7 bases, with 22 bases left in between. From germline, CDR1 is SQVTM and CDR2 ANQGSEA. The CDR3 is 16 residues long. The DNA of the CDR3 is TGCAGCGTCGAGGAGGTCGTCCATCTGGTTGCCAACGTCCTGACTTTC. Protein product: CSVEEVVHLVANVLTF.

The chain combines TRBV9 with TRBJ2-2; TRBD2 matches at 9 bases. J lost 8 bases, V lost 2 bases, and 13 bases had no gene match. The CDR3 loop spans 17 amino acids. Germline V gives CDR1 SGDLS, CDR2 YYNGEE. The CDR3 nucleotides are TGTGCCAGCAGCGTTGAAAGAGCGGGAGGACCGGCGGGGGAGCTGTTTTTT. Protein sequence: CASSVERAGGPAGELFF.

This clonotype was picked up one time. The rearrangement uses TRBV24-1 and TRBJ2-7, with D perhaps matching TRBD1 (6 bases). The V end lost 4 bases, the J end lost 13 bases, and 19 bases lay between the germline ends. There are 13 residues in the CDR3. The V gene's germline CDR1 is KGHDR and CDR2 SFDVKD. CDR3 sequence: CATSDGISTRGYF. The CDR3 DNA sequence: TGTGCCACCAGTGACGGCATATCGACCAGGGGTTACTTC.

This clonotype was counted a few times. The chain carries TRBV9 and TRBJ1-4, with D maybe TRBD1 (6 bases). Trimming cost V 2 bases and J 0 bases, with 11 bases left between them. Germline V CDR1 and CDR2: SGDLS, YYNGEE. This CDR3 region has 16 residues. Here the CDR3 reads CASSVRGGTTNEKLFF. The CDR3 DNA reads TGTGCCAGCAGCGTGAGAGGGGGAACAACTAATGAAAAACTGTTTTTT.

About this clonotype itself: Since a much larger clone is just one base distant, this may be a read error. The CDR3 sequence is CASRESAFDEQYF. Here the CDR3 DNA reads TGTGCCAGCAGAGAATCGGCATTCGACGAGCAGTACTTC. This chain connects TRBV2 to TRBJ2-7, with D unclear. The CDR3 runs to 13 residues. The V end lost 6 bases, the J end lost 5 bases, and 14 bases lay between the germline ends. Per germline, CDR1 SNHLY and CDR2 FYNNEI.

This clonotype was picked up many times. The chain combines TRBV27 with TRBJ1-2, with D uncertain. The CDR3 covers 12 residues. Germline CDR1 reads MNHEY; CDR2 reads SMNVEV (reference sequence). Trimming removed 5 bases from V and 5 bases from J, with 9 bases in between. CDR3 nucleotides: TGTGCCAGCAGTCCCCGGGGTTATGGCTACACCTTC. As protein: CASSPRGYGYTF.

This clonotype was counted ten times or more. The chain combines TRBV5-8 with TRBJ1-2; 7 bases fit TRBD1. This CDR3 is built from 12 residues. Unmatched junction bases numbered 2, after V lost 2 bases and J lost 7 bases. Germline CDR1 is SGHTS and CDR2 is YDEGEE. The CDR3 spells CASSFDRVGYTF. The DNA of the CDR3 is TGTGCCAGCAGCTTTGACAGGGTTGGCTACACCTTC.

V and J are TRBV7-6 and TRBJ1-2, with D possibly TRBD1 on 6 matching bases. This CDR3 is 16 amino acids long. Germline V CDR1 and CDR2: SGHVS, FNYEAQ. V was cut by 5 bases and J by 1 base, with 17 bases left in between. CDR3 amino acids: CASSRGDGGGNYGYTF. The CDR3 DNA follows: TGTGCCAGCAGCAGGGGGGACGGGGGCGGTAACTATGGCTACACCTTC.

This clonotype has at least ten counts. CDR3 sequence (DNA): TGTGCCTGGAGTGGGACAGGGTCACCCCTCCACTTT. It codes for CAWSGTGSPLHF. This chain joins TRBV30 and TRBJ1-6, with TRBD1 identical over 8 bases. The CDR3 has 12 residues. Trimming cost V 1 base and J 10 bases; bases outside gene matches: 0. Germline V lookup: CDR1 GTSNPN, CDR2 SVGIG (reference sequence).

This chain's CDR3 is CSASLGQPFSGNTF. The CDR3 region has the DNA TGCAGTGCTAGTCTGGGACAACCGTTCTCTGGAAACACCTTC. The gene calls are TRBV20-1 and TRBJ1-2; a possible D gene is TRBD1 (6 bases). The germline V gene encodes CDR1 DFQATT and CDR2 SNEGSKA (reference sequence). This CDR3 region has 14 residues. Trimming stripped 3 bases from V and 12 bases from J, with 23 bases between.

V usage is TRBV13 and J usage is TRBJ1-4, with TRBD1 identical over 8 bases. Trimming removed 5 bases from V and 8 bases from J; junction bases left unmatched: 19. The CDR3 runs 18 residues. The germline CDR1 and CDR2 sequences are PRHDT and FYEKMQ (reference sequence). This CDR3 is CASSLARGWETGGEKLFF. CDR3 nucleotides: TGTGCCAGCAGCCTTGCAAGGGGCTGGGAAACAGGGGGAGAAAAACTGTTTTTT. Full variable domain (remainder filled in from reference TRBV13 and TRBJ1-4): AAGVIQSPRHLIKEKRETATLKCYPIPRHDTVYWYQQGPGQDPQFLISFYEKMQSDKGSIPDRFSAQQFSDYHSELNMSSLELGDSALYFCASSLARGWETGGEKLFFGSGTQLSVL.

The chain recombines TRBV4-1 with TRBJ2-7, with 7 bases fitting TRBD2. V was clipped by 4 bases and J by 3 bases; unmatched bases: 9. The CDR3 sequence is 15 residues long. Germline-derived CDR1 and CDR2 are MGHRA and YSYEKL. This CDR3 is CASSPVEAGIYEQYF. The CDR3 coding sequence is TGCGCCAGCAGCCCGGTGGAAGCGGGAATCTACGAGCAGTACTTC.

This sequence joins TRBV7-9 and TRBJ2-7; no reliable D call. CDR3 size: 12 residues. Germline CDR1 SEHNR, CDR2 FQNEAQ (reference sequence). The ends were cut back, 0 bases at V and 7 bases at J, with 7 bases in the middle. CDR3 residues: CASSLALREQYF. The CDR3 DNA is TGTGCCAGCAGCTTAGCGTTGCGGGAGCAGTACTTC. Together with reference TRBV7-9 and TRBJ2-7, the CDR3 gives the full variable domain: DTGVSQNPRHKITKRGQNVTFRCDPISEHNRLYWYRQTLGQGPEFLTYFQNEAQLEKSRLLSDRFSAERPKGSFSTLEIQRTEQGDSAMYLCASSLALREQYFGPGTRLTVT.